These 9 T cell receptor beta chains were all obtained from the same sample, sequenced in a study of identical twins. TCRdb analysed the 5' RACE reads with MiXCR anew, one entry per CDR3 protein. The data contain around 250,000 distinct CDR3 sequences, about 12% of them singletons. These data were also reused for a study on yellow fever vaccine responses in identical twins.

What was sequenced was memory (CD45RO+) T cells sorted from blood. These receptors originate from a woman in her late teens or twenties in good health.

The chain is built from TRBV4-2 and TRBJ2-4; 8 nucleotides agree with TRBD2. Germline-derived CDR1 and CDR2 are LGHNA and YNFKEQ. V dropped 4 bases and J dropped 8; count of bases not matched to a gene: 13. This CDR3 spans 16 amino acids. This chain's CDR3 is CASSPRASGSMYIQYF. The CDR3 region has the DNA TGTGCCAGCAGCCCACGGGCCAGCGGGAGTATGTACATTCAGTACTTC.

This clonotype showed up many times. The chain uses TRBV9 and TRBJ2-3, with D unresolved. Per germline, CDR1 SGDLS and CDR2 YYNGEE. The CDR3 spans 15 residues. Trimming removed 0 bases from V and 4 bases from J, with 12 bases in between. The CDR3: CASSVGQQNSDTQYF. CDR3 DNA sequence: TGTGCCAGCAGCGTAGGCCAACAGAACTCAGATACGCAGTATTTT.

The chain recombines TRBV5-5 with TRBJ1-1; D not certain. The germline V and J ends were trimmed by 2 bases and 6 bases, with 5 bases remaining between them. Looked up from germline, CDR1 is SGHKS and CDR2 is YYEKEE (reference sequence). The CDR3 length is 11 residues. The CDR3 here is CASSFGAEAFF. The CDR3 bases are TGTGCCAGCAGCTTTGGAGCTGAAGCTTTCTTT.

Only a few counts were recorded for this clonotype. J is TRBJ2-7 and V is TRBV20-1; unclear D gene. Deletions cut 4 bases from V and 2 bases from J, with 15 bases between. Germline assignment: CDR1 DFQATT and CDR2 SNEGSKA (reference sequence). The CDR3 covers 14 residues. Here the CDR3 reads CSATSGGATYEQYF. In nucleotides, the CDR3 is TGCAGTGCTACCTCCGGCGGAGCCACCTACGAGCAGTACTTC.

The CDR3 loop is CSARSTTDTQYF. The CDR3, as DNA: TGCAGTGCTAGGTCAACCACAGATACGCAGTATTTT. This chain joins TRBV20-1 and TRBJ2-3; D is unclear. The CDR3 is 12 residues long. Trimming stripped 3 bases from V and 2 bases from J, with 6 bases between. Germline CDR1 reads DFQATT; CDR2 reads SNEGSKA (reference sequence).

This clonotype was counted ten times or more. J is TRBJ2-2 and V is TRBV4-3; a possible D gene is TRBD2 (5 bases). Germline V gene sequence: CDR1 LGHNA, CDR2 YSLEER. Trimming left V 0 bases short and J 0 bases short, with 8 bases between. The CDR3 covers 16 residues. CDR3 protein: CASSQESGTNTGELFF. The CDR3 nucleotides read TGCGCCAGCAGCCAAGAAAGCGGAACGAACACCGGGGAGCTGTTTTTT.

This clonotype was seen a single time. The chain links TRBV6-2 or TRBV6-3 to TRBJ2-6; D not certain. Germline V gives CDR1 MNHEY, CDR2 SVGEGT. The CDR3 is made up of 16 amino acids. The V gene lost 2 bases and the J gene lost 4 bases, with 12 bases spanning the gap. The CDR3 DNA follows: TGTGCCAGCAGTTACCCAAAGACGTACGGGGCCAACGTCCTGACTTTC. Translating it yields CASSYPKTYGANVLTF.

The chain combines TRBV9 with TRBJ2-1, with TRBD2 identical over 15 bases. The V gene end was trimmed by 0 bases and the J gene end by 6 bases; junction bases not matched to a gene: 13. The CDR3 loop spans 20 amino acids. Germline CDR1 is SGDLS and CDR2 is YYNGEE. The CDR3 DNA follows: TGTGCCAGCAGCGTAGGTGCGGGACTAGCGGGAGGACTGGTCTCCAATGAGCAGTTCTTC. This encodes CASSVGAGLAGGLVSNEQFF.

In its sample, this clonotype was seen many times. This chain links TRBV18 with TRBJ2-7, with 10 bases lining up with TRBD2. V was pared by 2 bases and J by 3 bases, with 13 bases of the junction left unmatched. The CDR3 totals 18 residues. The germline V gene encodes CDR1 KGHSH and CDR2 LQKENI. In nucleotides, the CDR3 is TGTGCCAGCTCACCATCGGTTCTAGCGGGGGACCCTCTCTACGAGCAGTACTTC. Its protein product is CASSPSVLAGDPLYEQYF. The whole variable domain, remainder taken from reference TRBV18 and TRBJ2-7, is NAGVMQNPRHLVRRRGQEARLRCSPMKGHSHVYWYRQLPEEGLKFMVYLQKENIIDESGMPKERFSAEFPKEGPSILRIQQVVRGDSAAYFCASSPSVLAGDPLYEQYFGPGTRLTVT.